The present T cell receptor beta chain was sequenced within a study of T-cell reconstitution after alpha-beta-depleted transplantation in children. Looked up from germline, CDR1 is SQVTM and CDR2 is ANQGSEA. The CDR3 is 14 residues long. With 5 bases removed from V and 6 bases from J, the gap between germline ends came to 20 bases. As it was prepared, the TCRbeta library received unique molecular identifiers. TCRdb reprocessed the PCR reads via MiXCR and lists one record per CDR3 protein. The repertoire has some 350,000 distinct CDR3 sequences, under 20% of them found once; the top ten carry around 41%. General study findings and limits: Surviving thymic progenitors and recipient T cells were the source of high TCRbeta diversity at day 60 in some patients. Newly produced T cells mostly provided counts and TCRbeta diversity after one year, as hyperexpanded clones declined. About two months after transplant, alpha-beta T cells reportedly came from several hundred expanded graft clones.

Of note for this clonotype: Its antigen is not known.

The chain couples TRBV29-1 to TRBJ2-7; D might be TRBD1 or TRBD2, each matching 6 bases. This receptor was identified in a male patient under 10 years old who had a stem cell transplant for acute lymphoblastic leukemia, so the T cells may come from the graft donor. The specimen comprised PBMCs, mostly from graft donor cells, sampled 360 days after TCRalphabeta/CD19-depleted stem cell transplant. CDR3 protein: CSVRGLLLGGEQYF. Here the CDR3 DNA reads TGCAGCGTTCGAGGACTACTATTAGGGGGCGAGCAGTACTTC.